This T cell receptor (beta chain) stems from a study of shared clonotypes between healthy human individuals. Trimming took off 0 bases at V and 7 bases at J, with 16 bases between the two ends. Looked up from germline, CDR1 is SGHDT and CDR2 is YYEEEE. The CDR3 is made up of 16 amino acids. About this clone: Its specificity is unknown.

Original processing notes: Filtering differed, since immunoSEQ gave only junction sequences and no quality scores. Assay used: immunoSEQ multiplex PCR; TCRdb lists only in-frame clones, some missing. The DNA was the basis for D and trimming; V, J and clone size are from that table. The table shows around 2,000,000 clones, with 85% to 95% occurring only once. Study-wide results and limits: Clonotypes shared by all four donors outscored non-shared clonotypes in generation probability. Generally, naive subsets came out with larger estimated richness than memory subsets.

In the naive CD8 group, cells lacked CD45RO and were positively selected for CCR7, so terminally differentiated effector memory CD45RA+ cells were left out. All of the donors resided in Nashville, Tennessee, and each was a Caucasian adult. This sequence originates from a man aged 18 to 30 in good health. This chain connects TRBV5-6 to TRBJ2-2; unclear D gene. Sequencing input: naive CD8+ T cells sorted from blood. CDR3 nucleotides: TGTGCCAGCAGCTTGGGACCCGGGCTTCAACTCGGGGAGCTGTTTTTT. It codes for CASSLGPGLQLGELFF.